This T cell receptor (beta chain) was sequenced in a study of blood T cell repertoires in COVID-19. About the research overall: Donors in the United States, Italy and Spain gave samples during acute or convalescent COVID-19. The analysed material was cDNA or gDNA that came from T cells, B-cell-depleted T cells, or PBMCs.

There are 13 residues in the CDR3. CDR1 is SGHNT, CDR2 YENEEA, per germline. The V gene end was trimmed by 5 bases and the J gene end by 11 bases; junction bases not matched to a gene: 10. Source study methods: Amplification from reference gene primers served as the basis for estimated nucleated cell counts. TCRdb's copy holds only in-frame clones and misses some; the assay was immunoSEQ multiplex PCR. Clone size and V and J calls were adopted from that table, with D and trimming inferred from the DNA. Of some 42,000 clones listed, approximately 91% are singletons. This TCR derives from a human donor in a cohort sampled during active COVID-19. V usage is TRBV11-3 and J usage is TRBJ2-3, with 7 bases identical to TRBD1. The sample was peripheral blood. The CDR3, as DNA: TGTGCCAGCAGCCACCGACAGGGTGAGAAGCAGTATTTT. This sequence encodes CASSHRQGEKQYF.